The following is a T cell receptor (beta chain) sequence with its context. The source of the sample is a study of blood T cell repertoires in COVID-19. At the level of the study: Sites in the United States, Italy and Spain provided acute and convalescent COVID-19 samples. Sample material is recorded as cDNA or gDNA derived from T cells, B-cell-depleted T cells, or PBMCs.

In the source study's methods: Counts of nucleated cells, estimated from reference gene primer amplification, were obtained. Only in-frame clones appear in the TCRdb table, and some are missing; sequencing was by immunoSEQ multiplex PCR. That table supplies the V and J calls and clone size; D and trimming were determined from the DNA. The profile shows 85,000 to 130,000 clones, about 80% of them singletons. The CDR3 is 15 residues long. V gave up 6 bases and J gave up 8 bases; unmatched junction bases: 13. CDR1 and CDR2 from the germline V gene are MDHEN and SYDVKM. Specimen: peripheral blood. The V and J genes are TRBV28 and TRBJ1-2; 9 bases line up with TRBD1. The receptor was isolated from a woman of 80 years or more with active or convalescent COVID-19. CDR3 DNA sequence: TGTGCCAGCAGACAGCCGGGACAGGGTAGGAAGGGCTACACCTTC. It translates to CASRQPGQGRKGYTF.